The clone carrying this T cell receptor (beta chain) came up a few times. What it binds is not known. The source of the sample is a study of T cells in Graves' hyperthyroidism and ophthalmopathy. Study observations and caveats: The majority of expanded thyroid clonotypes above 0.001 also appeared in blood.

Ophthalmopathy cases met thresholds of Clinical Activity Score at least 3, NOSPECS grade at least 4 and duration under 3 months. There were TCR beta CDR3 regions amplified from RNA transcripts. The HTBI set primed first-round TCR CDR3 RT-PCR. MiXCR, run by TCRdb on the multiplex PCR reads, gives a single entry per CDR3 protein. The sample lists a few hundred thousand distinct CDR3 sequences, about 15% occurring once. The germline CDR1 and CDR2 sequences are SEHNR and FQNEAQ (reference sequence). The CDR3 covers 14 residues. V dropped 1 base and J dropped 5 bases, with 9 bases sitting between them. The rearrangement links TRBV7-9 to TRBJ2-1; no firm D call. The sample was blood. This TCR was sampled from a woman in her twenties or thirties with Graves' ophthalmopathy. Written as DNA, the CDR3 is TGTGCCAGCAGCTTAGAAGGCCCCCACAATGAGCAGTTCTTC. Translation gives CASSLEGPHNEQFF.